Below, 26 T cell receptor beta chains from the same sample are listed, as sequenced in a study of identical twins. TCRdb re-analysed the 5' RACE reads in MiXCR, keeping a single row per CDR3 protein. The profile shows 1.5 million to 2 million distinct CDR3 sequences, 25% to 35% of them singletons. Sequencing was performed on cord blood. These receptor sequences come from a newborn girl in good health.

This chain uses TRBV9 with TRBJ1-1; D unresolved. CDR1 and CDR2 (germline): SGDLS, YYNGEE. V was trimmed by 4 bases and J by 3 bases, leaving 16 bases between them. The CDR3 covers 15 residues. CDR3 in DNA: TGTGCCAGCAGCTTATCGCGGCTATCGGACACTGAAGCTTTCTTT. Residues: CASSLSRLSDTEAFF. Complete variable domain (other parts from reference TRBV9 and TRBJ1-1): DSGVTQTPKHLITATGQRVTLRCSPRSGDLSVYWYQQSLDQGLQFLIQYYNGEERAKGNILERFSAQQFPDLHSELNLSSLELGDSALYFCASSLSRLSDTEAFFGQGTRLTVV.

This clonotype has only one observation. Relative to the germline gene, one junction end is altered; a read error may explain this. The chain is built from TRBV3-1 and TRBJ2-7; 9 bases match TRBD1. The CDR3 totals 16 residues. Germline CDR1 and CDR2: LGHDT and YNNKEL (reference sequence). CDR3 residues: CAGSQGLGQGSYEQYF. The CDR3 DNA reads as TGTGCCGGCAGCCAAGGATTGGGACAGGGCTCCTACGAGCAGTACTTC.

This clonotype was counted only a few times. This sequence joins TRBV16 and TRBJ1-5; D not resolved. Between the trimmed V and J ends, which lost 1 base and 4 bases, there was a span of 8 bases. The CDR3 contains 14 residues. Germline V gene data show CDR1 as KGHSY and CDR2 as FQNENV. The CDR3 loop reads CASSQLTVNQPQHF. In nucleotides, the CDR3 is TGTGCCAGCAGCCAATTAACTGTAAATCAGCCCCAGCATTTT.

The V gene is TRBV29-1, the J gene TRBJ2-7, with D maybe TRBD1 (5 bases). The V and J ends lost 4 bases and 7 bases respectively, with 23 bases between them. This CDR3 has 15 amino acids. Per germline, CDR1 SQVTM and CDR2 ANQGSEA. The CDR3 protein is CSVVPGRVGYNEQYF. For the CDR3, the DNA is TGCAGCGTTGTTCCCGGCAGGGTGGGCTACAATGAGCAGTACTTC.

This chain joins TRBV6-2 or TRBV6-3 and TRBJ2-5; 10 bases are a match to TRBD1. Near its end, the DNA agrees better with TRBJ2-7, so the J call may be wrong. Germline V gene sequence: CDR1 MNHEY, CDR2 SVGEGT. This CDR3 is built from 15 residues. The CDR3: CASSYAGTGASEQYF. The CDR3 region has the DNA TGTGCCAGCAGTTACGCGGGGACAGGGGCTTCCGAGCAGTACTTC.

The genes are TRBV7-2 and TRBJ2-7; D is unresolved. The V gene lost 4 bases and the J gene lost 2 bases, with 9 bases spanning the gap. Per the germline V gene, CDR1 is SGHTA and CDR2 is FQGNSA. CDR3 length equals 13 residues. This CDR3 is CASSSPMTYEQYF. The CDR3, as DNA: TGTGCCAGCAGCTCCCCTATGACCTACGAGCAGTACTTC.

This clonotype was seen more than once but under ten times. This chain connects TRBV11-1 to TRBJ1-2, with 7 nucleotides matching TRBD1. The CDR3 is made up of 15 amino acids. The germline CDR1 and CDR2 sequences are SGHAT and FQDESV (reference sequence). Trimming took 3 bases from V and 4 from J; bases not matched to a gene: 8. The CDR3 DNA is TGTGCCAGCAGCTTGGACCGGGACAGACTCTATGGCTACACCTTC. Encoded protein: CASSLDRDRLYGYTF.

This clonotype was detected only a few times. An end of the junction differs from the germline gene, which may be a read error. This chain connects TRBV12-3 or TRBV12-4 to TRBJ1-2; D gene unclear. This CDR3 has 14 residues. CDR3 DNA sequence: TGTGCCAGTAGTTTAGGTAACAGTGGCTATGGCTACACCTTC. Its protein is CASSLGNSGYGYTF.

The chain recombines TRBV7-8 with TRBJ2-4; D not certain. CDR1 is SGHVS, CDR2 FQNEAQ, per germline. This CDR3 is built from 16 residues. Trimming left V 4 bases short and J 7 bases short, with 20 bases between. CDR3 coding DNA: TGTGCCAGCAGCTCCCAGTTTGTCCTGCGGTACAACATTCAGTACTTC. Translation gives CASSSQFVLRYNIQYF. Filled out from reference TRBV7-8 and TRBJ2-4, the complete variable domain reads GAGVSQSPRYKVAKRGQDVALRCDPISGHVSLFWYQQALGQGPEFLTYFQNEAQLDKSGLPSDRFFAERPEGSVSTLKIQRTQQEDSAVYLCASSSQFVLRYNIQYFGAGTRLSVL.

A note on this clonotype: A much more abundant neighbour one base away suggests this may be a read error. The CDR3 region is CASTGLSIHNEQFF. In DNA, the CDR3 is TGTGCCAGCACGGGACTGTCTATTCACAATGAGCAGTTCTTC. This chain joins TRBV3-1 and TRBJ2-1; weak D call: TRBD2 (6 bases). Germline V gene sequence: CDR1 LGHDT, CDR2 YNNKEL (reference sequence). The CDR3 is made up of 14 amino acids. With 7 bases removed from V and 5 bases from J, the gap between germline ends came to 15 bases.

V gene TRBV20-1 combines with J gene TRBJ2-4; the D gene is possibly TRBD1 (6 bases). The end of the DNA aligns better with TRBJ2-7, so the J call may be wrong. CDR1 DFQATT and CDR2 SNEGSKA come from the germline V gene (reference sequence). The CDR3 spans 15 residues. CDR3 bases: TGCAGTGCTAGACCATGGACAGCATTGACGGGCGAGCAGTACTTC. Residues: CSARPWTALTGEQYF.

This sequence joins TRBV7-9 and TRBJ1-4; D ambiguous. This CDR3 spans 16 amino acids. The V gene lost 5 bases and the J gene lost 6 bases, with 19 bases spanning the gap. The germline gives CDR1 SEHNR, CDR2 FQNEAQ (reference sequence). The CDR3 nucleotides read TGTGCCAGCAGCAACAGCCGGTTTCACAAGGATGAAAAACTGTTTTTT. Translated, it gives CASSNSRFHKDEKLFF.

This chain connects TRBV12-3 or TRBV12-4 to TRBJ1-2, with 8 positions matching TRBD1. V trimming: 5 bases; J trimming: 7 bases; junction bases outside the gene matches: 3. This CDR3 contains 12 residues. CDR3 in DNA: TGTGCCAGCAGTGGGGACAGGTTTGGCTACACCTTC. This gives the protein CASSGDRFGYTF.

J is TRBJ2-5 and V is TRBV10-3; 11 bases are shared with TRBD2. This CDR3 has 16 amino acids. V trimming: 0 bases; J trimming: 5 bases; junction bases outside the gene matches: 5. Germline CDR1 reads ENHRY; CDR2 reads SYGVKD. CDR3 in amino acids: CAISESTSGEMETQYF. CDR3 coding DNA: TGTGCCATCAGTGAGTCGACTAGCGGGGAGATGGAGACCCAGTACTTC.

The chain has TRBV20-1 and TRBJ1-1; 12 bases map to TRBD1. Per germline, CDR1 DFQATT and CDR2 SNEGSKA (reference sequence). The ends lost 2 bases at V and 3 bases at J; junction bases unmatched: 10. The CDR3 extends over 17 amino acids. CDR3 region: CSARRDRGRIRDTEAFF. Written as DNA, the CDR3 is TGCAGTGCTAGAAGGGACAGGGGGCGGATCAGGGACACTGAAGCTTTCTTT.

This clonotype was recorded a few times. In DNA, the CDR3 is TGCGCCAGCAGCCAAGTGGGCGGAGCCGGGGAGCTGTTTTTT. Amino acids: CASSQVGGAGELFF. The J gene is TRBJ2-2, the V gene TRBV4-1; D remains ambiguous. Germline V gene data show CDR1 as MGHRA and CDR2 as YSYEKL. V dropped 1 base and J dropped 6 bases, with 9 bases sitting between them. CDR3 length: 14 residues.

The chain recombines TRBV20-1 with TRBJ2-4; D is ambiguous. There are 14 residues in the CDR3. CDR1 is DFQATT and CDR2 is SNEGSKA in the germline V gene (reference sequence). V gave up 0 bases and J gave up 1 base, with 7 bases separating them. The CDR3, as DNA: TGCAGTGCTAGAGATGGAAGGGCCAAAAACATTCAGTACTTC. Protein sequence: CSARDGRAKNIQYF.

The chain couples TRBV5-1 to TRBJ2-1; the match to TRBD1 covers 12 bases. This CDR3 comprises 15 residues. Trimming cost V 0 bases and J 9 bases; bases outside gene matches: 4. From germline, CDR1 is SGHRS and CDR2 YFSETQ. The CDR3 loop is CASSLGRDRGLEQFF. The CDR3 DNA is TGCGCCAGCAGCTTGGGGCGGGACAGGGGGCTTGAGCAGTTCTTC.

The DNA of the CDR3 is TGCGCCAGCAGCTTGACTAGCGGGGGGAAAAATGAGCAGTTCTTC. It encodes CASSLTSGGKNEQFF. V gene TRBV5-1 combines with J gene TRBJ2-1, with 12 bases that match TRBD2. With 1 base clipped from V and 7 bases from J, the junction kept 3 bases outside the gene matches. CDR3 length: 15 residues. Germline loops: CDR1 SGHRS, CDR2 YFSETQ.

Many counts were recorded for this clonotype. This chain links TRBV28 with TRBJ2-5, with TRBD1 identical over 8 bases. Germline CDR1 MDHEN, CDR2 SYDVKM. This CDR3 is built from 13 residues. Trimming removed 10 bases from V and 0 bases from J; junction bases left unmatched: 4. DNA for the CDR3: TGTGCCACCGGACAGGGTTACCAAGAGACCCAGTACTTC. This gives the protein CATGQGYQETQYF. Together with reference TRBV28 and TRBJ2-5, the CDR3 gives the full variable domain: DVKVTQSSRYLVKRTGEKVFLECVQDMDHENMFWYRQDPGLGLRLIYFSYDVKMKEKGDIPEGYSVSREKKERFSLILESASTNQTSMYLCATGQGYQETQYFGPGTRLLVL.

The chain uses TRBV3-1 and TRBJ1-6, with D unresolved. This CDR3 has 15 amino acids. Trimming took off 1 base at V and 5 bases at J, with 9 bases between the two ends. Germline CDR1 reads LGHDT; CDR2 reads YNNKEL (reference sequence). The CDR3 sequence is CASSQVGADNSPLHF. DNA for the CDR3: TGTGCCAGCAGCCAAGTTGGTGCAGATAATTCACCCCTCCACTTT.

This chain links TRBV6-1 with TRBJ1-1; D gene unclear. The CDR3 is 13 amino acids. Germline-derived CDR1 and CDR2 are MNHNS and SASEGT. V was shortened by 8 bases and J by 1 base, with 11 bases between the two germline ends. Here the CDR3 reads CASEEPSNTEAFF. DNA of the CDR3: TGTGCCAGCGAGGAACCTTCGAACACTGAAGCTTTCTTT.

The V gene is TRBV10-3, the J gene TRBJ1-1, with D unresolved. This CDR3 spans 14 amino acids. Germline V lookup: CDR1 ENHRY, CDR2 SYGVKD. The V end was cut by 6 bases, the J end by 1 base, with 12 bases between. The chain's CDR3 is CAISPSGRNTEAFF. CDR3 nucleotide sequence: TGTGCCATCAGCCCCAGCGGCAGGAACACTGAAGCTTTCTTT.

J is TRBJ2-3 and V is TRBV5-1; 7 bases are shared with TRBD1. After removal of 5 bases from V and 3 bases from J, the junction contained 6 bases not matched to a gene. The CDR3 extends over 14 amino acids. In germline, CDR1 is SGHRS, CDR2 YFSETQ. The CDR3 region has the DNA TGCGCCAGCAGTTACCAGGACAGGACAGATACGCAGTATTTT. As protein: CASSYQDRTDTQYF. Using reference TRBV5-1 and TRBJ2-3 for the parts outside the CDR3, the full variable domain is KAGVTQTPRYLIKTRGQQVTLSCSPISGHRSVSWYQQTPGQGLQFLFEYFSETQRNKGNFPGRFSGRQFSNSRSEMNVSTLELGDSALYLCASSYQDRTDTQYFGPGTRLTVL.

The CDR3 DNA reads as TGTGCCACCAGCAGTCAAACAGGGAGCTCCTACGAGCAGTACTTC. It yields the protein CATSSQTGSSYEQYF. The V and J genes are TRBV15 and TRBJ2-7; weak D call: TRBD1 (6 bases). Germline CDR1 is LNHNV and CDR2 is YYDKDF (reference sequence). CDR3 length: 15 residues. Trimming took 3 bases from V and 0 from J, leaving 12 bases between them.

CDR3 bases: TGTGCCAGCCGAGAGGGGCGACATAACTATGGCTACACCTTC. It encodes CASREGRHNYGYTF. The chain combines TRBV28 with TRBJ1-2, with D perhaps TRBD1 (5 bases). The V gene lost 8 bases and the J gene lost 1 base, with 14 bases spanning the gap. The CDR3 extends over 14 amino acids. The germline CDR1 and CDR2 sequences are MDHEN and SYDVKM.